This T cell receptor beta chain appears in the sequencing data of a study of T cells in Graves' hyperthyroidism and ophthalmopathy. Template material for amplifying TCR beta CDR3 regions consisted of RNA transcripts. The TCR CDR3 first-round RT-PCR relied on the HTBI primer set. Each CDR3 protein gets one entry after TCRdb re-called the multiplex PCR reads with MiXCR. Here the sample spans about 600,000 distinct CDR3 sequences, around 15% being singletons. This clonotype was seen many times. From germline, CDR1 is SGHAT and CDR2 FQNNGV. The V and J ends lost 3 bases and 10 bases respectively, with 9 bases between them. The length of the CDR3 is 11 residues.

The receptor comes from a woman aged 40 to 50 with Graves' ophthalmopathy. Material for sequencing was blood. The rearrangement links TRBV11-2 to TRBJ1-1; the D gene is possibly TRBD1 (6 bases). The CDR3 reads CASSLGQTAFF. The CDR3 DNA sequence: TGTGCCAGCAGCTTGGGACAAACAGCTTTCTTT.